This TCR beta chain was sequenced in a study of T cells in Graves' hyperthyroidism and ophthalmopathy. The investigators amplified TCR beta CDR3 regions from RNA transcripts. HTBI primers drove first-round RT-PCR of the TCR CDR3. From the multiplex PCR reads, TCRdb called clonotypes with MiXCR, one entry per CDR3 protein. The sample has over 650,000 distinct CDR3 sequences, roughly 17% seen once. V shed 6 bases and J 7 bases; nucleotides not matched to a gene: 13. Germline CDR1 is LGHDT and CDR2 is YNNKEL (reference sequence). This CDR3 region has 15 residues. This clonotype has ten or more counts. Sequenced material: blood. The TCR was taken from a young man with Graves' hyperthyroidism. The chain couples TRBV3-1 to TRBJ2-7, with 9 bases fitting TRBD1. The CDR3 reads CASSPTGTGSFEQYF. CDR3 nucleotide sequence: TGTGCCAGCAGTCCGACCGGGACAGGGTCTTTTGAGCAGTACTTC.